This TCR beta chain was sequenced for a study of cytomegalovirus exposure and HLA in healthy donors. Germline loops: CDR1 LNHDA, CDR2 SQIVND (reference sequence). The CDR3 consists of 16 residues. Trimming took 2 bases from V and 3 from J; bases not matched to a gene: 6. The PCR made use of 60 Vbeta and 13 Jbeta primers. Clones were read by immunoSEQ multiplex PCR, and TCRdb kept only the in-frame ones, dropping some. The sample lists around 150,000 clones; roughly 76% were seen once. The chain recombines TRBV19 with TRBJ2-1; 8 nucleotides match TRBD1. Material: PBMCs. The TCR sequence derives from a man aged 18 to 35 in good health and CMV-seronegative. DNA for the CDR3: TGTGCCAGTAGTATAATCCGGGACAGGTACTACAATGAGCAGTTCTTC. Amino acid sequence: CASSIIRDRYYNEQFF.